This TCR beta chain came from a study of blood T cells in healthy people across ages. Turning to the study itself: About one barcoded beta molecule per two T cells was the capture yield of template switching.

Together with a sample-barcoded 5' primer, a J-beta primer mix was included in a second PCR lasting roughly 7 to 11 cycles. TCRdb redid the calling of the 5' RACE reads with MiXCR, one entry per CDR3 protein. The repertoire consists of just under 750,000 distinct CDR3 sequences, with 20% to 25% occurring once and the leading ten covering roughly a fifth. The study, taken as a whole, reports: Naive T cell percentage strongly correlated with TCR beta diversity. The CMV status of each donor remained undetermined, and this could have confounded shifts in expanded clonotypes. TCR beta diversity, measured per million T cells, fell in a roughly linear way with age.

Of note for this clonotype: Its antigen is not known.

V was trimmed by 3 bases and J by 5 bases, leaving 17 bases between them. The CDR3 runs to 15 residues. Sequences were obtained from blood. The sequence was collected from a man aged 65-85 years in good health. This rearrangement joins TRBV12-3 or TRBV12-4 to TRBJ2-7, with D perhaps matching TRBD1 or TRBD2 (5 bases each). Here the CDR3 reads CASSLGLPGTHEQYF. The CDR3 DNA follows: TGTGCCAGCAGTTTGGGGTTGCCAGGGACCCACGAGCAGTACTTC.